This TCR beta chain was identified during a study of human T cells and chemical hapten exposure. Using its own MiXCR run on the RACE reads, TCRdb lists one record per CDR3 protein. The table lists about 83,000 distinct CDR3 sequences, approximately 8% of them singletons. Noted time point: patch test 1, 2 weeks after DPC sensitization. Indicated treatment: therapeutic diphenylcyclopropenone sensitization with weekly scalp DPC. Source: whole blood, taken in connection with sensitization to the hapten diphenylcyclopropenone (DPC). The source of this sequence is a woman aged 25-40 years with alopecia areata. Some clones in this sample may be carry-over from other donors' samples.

CDR3 loop: CASSSPGTSLDTQYF. CDR3 nucleotides: TGTGCCAGCAGTTCACCCGGGACTAGCCTAGATACGCAGTATTTT. The chain uses TRBV6-5 and TRBJ2-3; 9 positions agree with TRBD2. Per the germline V gene, CDR1 is MNHEY and CDR2 is SVGAGI. V trimming: 4 bases; J trimming: 5 bases; junction bases outside the gene matches: 7. This CDR3 region has 15 residues.